This is a list of T cell receptor beta chains from one sample in a study of blood T cell repertoires in COVID-19. Assay: immunoSEQ multiplex PCR; the TCRdb copy retains only in-frame clones and omits some. The sample has some 170,000 clones; around 85% are singletons. The sample comprised peripheral blood. The receptors derive from a woman aged 55-70 years with acute or convalescent COVID-19. Each CDR3 is given with its conserved first and last residue. The D gene is left open where the match is weak. The size field is filled for only some rows; it gives once, few, many or a size class.

v_call	j_call	d_call	clone_size	cdr3_nt	cdr3_aa
TRBV5-1	TRBJ2-2	-	-	TGCGCCAGCAGCTTCCGACAGCCGAACACCGGGGAGCTGTTTTTT	CASSFRQPNTGELFF
TRBV28	TRBJ1-1	-	-	TGTGCCAGCAGTTTAGCGGGAAGCAAAGCTTTCTTT	CASSLAGSKAFF
TRBV7-7	TRBJ2-5	TRBD1	-	TGTGCTAGCAGTTCCGACAGGGAAGAGACCCAGTACTTC	CASSSDREETQYF
TRBV5-1	TRBJ2-3	-	-	TGCGCCAGCAGCCCTGGGGCCTTTACTAGCACAGATACGCAGTATTTT	CASSPGAFTSTDTQYF
TRBV7-9	TRBJ2-2	TRBD2	-	TGTGCCAGCAGCCTCCCGGGACTAGCGGGAATAGGGTCCGGGGAGCTGTTTTTT	CASSLPGLAGIGSGELFF
TRBV6-1	TRBJ2-5	-	-	TGTGCCAGCAGTGAATGGTGGCGGGGACAAGAGACCCAGTACTTC	CASSEWWRGQETQYF
TRBV5-1	TRBJ2-6	TRBD1	-	TGCGCCAGCAGCTTCACAGGACAGGGAAGCTCTGGGGCCAACGTCCTGACTTTC	CASSFTGQGSSGANVLTF
TRBV5-1	TRBJ2-3	TRBD2	-	TGCGCCAGCAGCCGGGGACTAGCGGGGCCTAACACAGATACGCAGTATTTT	CASSRGLAGPNTDTQYF
TRBV10-3	TRBJ1-6	TRBD1	-	TGTGCCATCAGTGAAGAACAGGGGAGGTCACCCCTCCACTTT	CAISEEQGRSPLHF
TRBV2	TRBJ1-1	TRBD1	-	TGTGCCAGCAGTGCGCCAGGGGGCAGGGACACTGAAGCTTTCTTT	CASSAPGGRDTEAFF
TRBV19	TRBJ1-3	TRBD1	once	TGTGCCAGTAGTACTCGACAGGGGGACTCTGGAAACACCATATATTTT	CASSTRQGDSGNTIYF
TRBV19	TRBJ2-5	-	-	TGTGCCAGTAGTATCTCCCCACAGTCGCTAGAGACCCAGTACTTC	CASSISPQSLETQYF
TRBV28	TRBJ2-2	-	-	TGTGCCAGCAGATGGCAGCGCACCGGGGAGCTGTTTTTT	CASRWQRTGELFF
TRBV19	TRBJ2-2	-	-	TGTGCCAGCCATCGAGGCACCGGGGAGCTGTTTTTT	CASHRGTGELFF
TRBV6-5	TRBJ1-2	-	-	TGTGCCACCGCGGCGGGACCAGGGACTCGCTATGGCTACACCTTC	CATAAGPGTRYGYTF
TRBV4-2	TRBJ1-1	-	-	TGTGCCAGCAGCCAAGGTCCTGGGGAGGCGAACACTGAAGCTTTCTTT	CASSQGPGEANTEAFF
TRBV3-1/TRBV3-2	TRBJ2-2	-	-	TGTGCCAGCAGCCCAGGGACAACCGGGGAGCTGTTTTTT	CASSPGTTGELFF
TRBV6-5	TRBJ1-4	TRBD1	-	TGTGCCAGCAGACCAACAGGGGCTCGGAGAGAAAAACTGTTTTTT	CASRPTGARREKLFF
TRBV30	TRBJ2-7	TRBD1	-	TGTGCCGGAAAGCGGGACAGGGGCCCCTACGAGCAGTACTTC	CAGKRDRGPYEQYF
TRBV6-5	TRBJ2-4	TRBD2	-	TGTGCCAGCAGGACTAGCGGAAAAAACATTCAGTACTTC	CASRTSGKNIQYF
TRBV9	TRBJ1-1	TRBD1	-	TGTGCCAGCAGCGTATTACAGGGGGCGAACACTGAAGCTTTCTTT	CASSVLQGANTEAFF
TRBV30	TRBJ2-5	TRBD2	-	TGTGCCTGGAGTGTTTTTGAGGCTAGCGGGAGCGAGACCCAGTACTTC	CAWSVFEASGSETQYF
TRBV3-1/TRBV3-2	TRBJ1-6	-	once	TGTGCCAGCAGCAGCGTTTGGGGAGGGAATTCACCCCTCCACTTT	CASSSVWGGNSPLHF
TRBV4-1	TRBJ2-1	-	-	TGCGCCAGCAGCCAGGGGGAGGTGTCCTACAATGAGCAGTTCTTC	CASSQGEVSYNEQFF
TRBV29-1	TRBJ1-5	-	-	TGCAGCGTCGCTGGAGCGCTCGATCAGCCCCAGCATTTT	CSVAGALDQPQHF
TRBV15	TRBJ2-5	-	-	TGTGCCACCAGCAGAGATCGGGGAGTGGAGACCCAGTACTTC	CATSRDRGVETQYF
TRBV28	TRBJ1-5	TRBD1	-	TGTGCCAGCAGCCTAACGGGACAGTTCAATCAGCCCCAGCATTTT	CASSLTGQFNQPQHF
TRBV4-1	TRBJ2-2	TRBD1	-	TGCGCCAGCAGCCATACAGGGGTCGAGGGCGGGGAGCTGTTTTTT	CASSHTGVEGGELFF
TRBV30	TRBJ2-1	TRBD2	-	TGTGCCTGGAAAGCGGGAGGGGGCTACAATGAGCAGTTCTTC	CAWKAGGGYNEQFF
TRBV2	TRBJ2-1	-	-	TGTGCCAGCCGAGTCCCCCGGGGTTACAATGAGCAGTTCTTC	CASRVPRGYNEQFF
TRBV30	TRBJ1-2	TRBD1	-	TGTGCCTGGAGTGTGGGACAGGGGAATCGAGGCTACACCTTC	CAWSVGQGNRGYTF
TRBV19	TRBJ1-2	TRBD1	few	TGTGCCAGTAGACCGGGACAGGGGTATGACTATGGCTACACCTTC	CASRPGQGYDYGYTF
TRBV7-9	TRBJ1-2	-	once	TGTGCCAGCAGCTCATACATTCCGTCGGGCTATGGCTACACCTTC	CASSSYIPSGYGYTF
TRBV30	TRBJ2-2	-	-	TGTGCCTGGATGCGGGGTACCGGGGAGCTGTTTTTT	CAWMRGTGELFF
TRBV2	TRBJ1-5	-	-	TGTGCCAGCACCAGGGGAGGCAATCAGCCCCAGCATTTT	CASTRGGNQPQHF
TRBV5-5	TRBJ1-4	-	-	TGTGCCAGCAGGAGAGACAGAGTCCCTAATGAAAAACTGTTTTTT	CASRRDRVPNEKLFF
TRBV30	TRBJ1-4	-	-	TGTGCCTGGAGCGCGCCAGGGCATCCCAAGGGTAATGAAAAACTGTTTTTT	CAWSAPGHPKGNEKLFF
TRBV28	TRBJ2-5	-	-	TGTGCCAGCAGGGGGGCACAAGAGACCCAGTACTTC	CASRGAQETQYF
TRBV28	TRBJ1-1	TRBD1	-	TGTGCCAGCAGTGTATACGGACAGGGTAAACCCACTTTCCCTGAAGCTTTCTTT	CASSVYGQGKPTFPEAFF
TRBV11-1	TRBJ1-1	TRBD1	-	TGTGCCAGCAGCCGAGGACAGGGGGTCCGCGGAGCTTTCTTT	CASSRGQGVRGAFF
TRBV28	TRBJ1-5	TRBD1	-	TGTGCCAGCAGTTTGCGGTGGACAGGCGGGAATCAGCCCCAGCATTTT	CASSLRWTGGNQPQHF
TRBV15	TRBJ1-5	-	-	TGTGCCACCAGCAGAGATTTCGGTCAGCCCCAGCATTTT	CATSRDFGQPQHF
TRBV3-1/TRBV3-2	TRBJ2-1	TRBD2	-	TGTGCCAGCAGCCCCAGGAGTAGCGGGAGGAACAATGAGCAGTTCTTC	CASSPRSSGRNNEQFF
TRBV30	TRBJ1-3	-	-	TGTGCCTGGAGTGCGGGGGGAGCTGGAAACACCATATATTTT	CAWSAGGAGNTIYF
TRBV18	TRBJ2-5	TRBD2	-	TGTGCCAGCTCACCACCGCTAGCGGTTAGTCAAGAGACCCAGTACTTC	CASSPPLAVSQETQYF
TRBV7-9	TRBJ2-7	TRBD2	once	TGTGCCAGCAGCCCCAGTAGCGGGAGTCACCCCTACGAGCAGTACTTC	CASSPSSGSHPYEQYF
TRBV24-1	TRBJ2-6	-	-	TGTGCCGGGCGGGGACCATGTATTTCCTCTGGGGCCAACGTCCTGACTTTC	CAGRGPCISSGANVLTF
TRBV7-3	TRBJ2-7	-	-	TGTGCCAGCAGCCCAGGGGAGGGGCCCTACGAGCAGTACTTC	CASSPGEGPYEQYF
TRBV19	TRBJ2-5	-	-	TGTGCCAGTAGTATAGGTGGGGCCCAAGAGACCCAGTACTTC	CASSIGGAQETQYF
TRBV11-2	TRBJ2-5	TRBD2	few	TGTGCCAGCAGTGTAGGCGGCGGGAGATCTAGGGAGACCCAGTACTTC	CASSVGGGRSRETQYF
TRBV19	TRBJ1-1	TRBD1	once	TGTGCCAGTAGTATCTTCGGGATGGACAGGGCCCTGGGCACTGAAGCTTTCTTT	CASSIFGMDRALGTEAFF
TRBV19	TRBJ1-1	TRBD1	few	TGTGCCAGTAGTCTAGGATCCGACAGGGCTAATACTGAAGCTTTCTTT	CASSLGSDRANTEAFF